Shown below are 20 T cell receptor beta chains from a single sample sequenced in a study of blood T cell repertoires in COVID-19. Data came from immunoSEQ multiplex PCR; TCRdb stores just in-frame clones and leaves some out. Of about 130,000 clones listed, about four fifths are singletons. Sequencing was carried out using peripheral blood. Source of these receptors: a man aged 35-49 years with active or convalescent COVID-19.

The V gene is TRBV7-3, the J gene TRBJ1-2; unclear D gene. CDR1 and CDR2 from the germline V gene are SGHTA and FQGTGA. Trimming took off 1 base at V and 2 bases at J, with 8 bases between the two ends. The CDR3 sequence is 14 residues long. The CDR3 spells CASSLKAANYGYTF. CDR3 DNA sequence: TGTGCCAGCAGCTTAAAGGCAGCGAACTATGGCTACACCTTC.

The table lists this clone with a count of one. The same CDR3 arises from other DNA sequences in this sample as well. This chain connects TRBV9 to TRBJ1-4; 7 bases fit TRBD1. CDR1 is SGDLS, CDR2 YYNGEE, per germline. V shed 0 bases, J shed 4 bases, and the junction held 0 bases outside the gene matches. The CDR3 spans 14 residues. The CDR3 coding sequence is TGTGCCAGCAGCGTAGGACAGGGTAATGAAAAACTGTTTTTT. It specifies CASSVGQGNEKLFF.

This clone was counted a single time. V usage is TRBV2 and J usage is TRBJ2-7; 7 bases align to TRBD1. The CDR3 runs to 12 residues. V shed 5 bases, J shed 7 bases, and the junction held 5 bases outside the gene matches. The germline V gene has CDR1 SNHLY and CDR2 FYNNEI. The CDR3 nucleotides read TGTGCCAGCAGTAGGGACAGTTGGGAGCAGTACTTC. It yields the protein CASSRDSWEQYF.

The chain has TRBV11-2 and TRBJ2-7; 12 bases are a match to TRBD2. Germline CDR1 is SGHAT and CDR2 is FQNNGV. V lost 5 bases to trimming and J lost 4 bases; unmatched junction nucleotides: 3. The CDR3 consists of 14 residues. The CDR3 DNA follows: TGTGCCAGCAGCCGGACTAGCGGGGAGTACGAGCAGTACTTC. Amino acids: CASSRTSGEYEQYF.

CDR3 residues: CASSPMGRGTDTQYF. CDR3 coding DNA: TGTGCCAGCTCACCCATGGGCAGGGGCACAGATACGCAGTATTTT. This chain connects TRBV18 to TRBJ2-3, with D possibly TRBD1 on 5 matching bases. This CDR3 is 15 amino acids long. The germline V and J ends were trimmed by 3 bases and 1 base, with 11 bases remaining between them. Per the germline V gene, CDR1 is KGHSH and CDR2 is LQKENI.

This chain uses TRBV30 with TRBJ1-5; tentative D call: TRBD1 (5 bases). Germline-derived CDR1 and CDR2 are GTSNPN and SVGIG (reference sequence). With 3 bases removed from V and 11 bases from J, the gap between germline ends came to 14 bases. The CDR3 is made up of 12 amino acids. The CDR3 here is CAWRAGDAAQHF. The CDR3 nucleotides read TGTGCCTGGAGAGCGGGGGATGCGGCCCAGCATTTT.

The V gene is TRBV19, the J gene TRBJ1-5, with 8 bases matching TRBD1. Germline V lookup: CDR1 LNHDA, CDR2 SQIVND (reference sequence). After removal of 1 base from V and 6 bases from J, the junction contained 5 bases not matched to a gene. This CDR3 region has 15 residues. This CDR3 reads CASSIGGQVGQPQHF. The CDR3 DNA follows: TGTGCCAGTAGTATAGGGGGACAGGTGGGTCAGCCCCAGCATTTT.

The rearrangement links TRBV4-3 to TRBJ2-7, with TRBD1 identical over 7 bases. The germline CDR1 and CDR2 sequences are LGHNA and YSLEER. With 1 base clipped from V and 3 bases from J, the junction kept 6 bases outside the gene matches. This CDR3 comprises 15 residues. CDR3 in amino acids: CASSQAAAGGYEQYF. CDR3 nucleotides: TGCGCCAGCAGCCAAGCCGCGGCAGGGGGCTACGAGCAGTACTTC.

The chain recombines TRBV12-5 with TRBJ2-5, with D possibly matching TRBD2 (7 bases). CDR1 is LGHNT and CDR2 is FRNRAP in the germline V gene. This CDR3 is built from 16 residues. Trimming pared 6 bases from V and 5 bases from J, leaving 22 bases between. The CDR3 DNA reads TGTGCTAGTGGAGCCGCCAGGGGAGGGGCTGCGGAGACCCAGTACTTC. Translating it yields CASGAARGGAAETQYF. The entire variable domain, with the rest obtained from reference TRBV12-5 and TRBJ2-5, is as follows: DARVTQTPRHKVTEMGQEVTMRCQPILGHNTVFWYRQTMMQGLELLAYFRNRAPLDDSGMPKDRFSAEMPDATLATLKIQPSEPRDSAVYFCASGAARGGAAETQYFGPGTRLLVL.

CDR3 sequence (DNA): TGTGCCACCTCCGGGACAGGGGGCCTCACAGATACGCAGTATTTT. Translating it yields CATSGTGGLTDTQYF. The chain is built from TRBV10-3 and TRBJ2-3; 12 nucleotides agree with TRBD1. From germline, CDR1 is ENHRY and CDR2 SYGVKD. Unmatched junction bases numbered 7, after V lost 10 bases and J lost 2 bases. This CDR3 is built from 15 residues.

The chain has TRBV2 and TRBJ2-3; D might be TRBD1 (6 bases). The germline gives CDR1 SNHLY, CDR2 FYNNEI. This CDR3 region has 15 residues. V was clipped by 7 bases and J by 6 bases, with 20 bases between them. DNA of the CDR3: TGTGCCAGCATTGCCACAGGGAACTTAGGTGATACGCAGTATTTT. This translates into CASIATGNLGDTQYF. Filled out from reference TRBV2 and TRBJ2-3, the complete variable domain reads EPEVTQTPSHQVTQMGQEVILRCVPISNHLYFYWYRQILGQKVEFLVSFYNNEISEKSEIFDDQFSVERPDGSNFTLKIRSTKLEDSAMYFCASIATGNLGDTQYFGPGTRLTVL.

This clone was counted a single time. This chain links TRBV7-2 with TRBJ2-2; D unresolved. V lost 1 base and J lost 7, with 16 bases in between. The germline CDR1 and CDR2 sequences are SGHTA and FQGNSA. The CDR3 runs to 16 residues. CDR3 region: CASSLDEVAPGGELFF. CDR3 sequence (DNA): TGTGCCAGCAGCTTAGATGAGGTTGCCCCGGGCGGGGAGCTGTTTTTT.

The gene calls are TRBV5-5 and TRBJ2-7; 8 positions match TRBD2. Germline V gives CDR1 SGHKS, CDR2 YYEKEE (reference sequence). This CDR3 region has 15 residues. Trimming took 4 bases from V and 2 from J; bases not matched to a gene: 8. DNA of the CDR3: TGTGCCAGCAGCACGTGGAGCGGGGGCGCCTACGAGCAGTACTTC. Its protein product is CASSTWSGGAYEQYF.

V gene TRBV11-2 combines with J gene TRBJ1-6, with D perhaps matching TRBD1 (6 bases). Germline-derived CDR1 and CDR2 are SGHAT and FQNNGV. V was clipped by 5 bases and J by 7 bases, with 12 bases between them. This CDR3 has 14 amino acids. The CDR3 nucleotides read TGTGCCAGCAGCAAGGGGGGAGGGAATTCACCCCTCCACTTT. Protein product: CASSKGGGNSPLHF.

The chain recombines TRBV11-3 with TRBJ2-5; 12 bases are a match to TRBD1. The CDR3 spans 16 residues. Trimming removed 5 bases from V and 5 bases from J; junction bases left unmatched: 9. Germline assignment: CDR1 SGHNT and CDR2 YENEEA. CDR3 DNA sequence: TGTGCCAGCAGCACCGGGGACAGGGGGCAAGGGGAGACCCAGTACTTC. Protein product: CASSTGDRGQGETQYF.

This rearrangement joins TRBV6-5 to TRBJ2-2, with D possibly TRBD1 on 6 matching bases. Germline-derived CDR1 and CDR2 are MNHEY and SVGAGI. The CDR3 is made up of 14 amino acids. V gave up 6 bases and J gave up 3 bases, with 11 bases separating them. DNA of the CDR3: TGTGCCAGCAGGGACAGTCCCCACACCGGGGAGCTGTTTTTT. Translated, it gives CASRDSPHTGELFF.

This chain uses TRBV9 with TRBJ1-2; 10 bases are a match to TRBD1. This CDR3 spans 15 amino acids. Germline V gene data show CDR1 as SGDLS and CDR2 as YYNGEE. V lost 4 bases and J lost 4; bases outside the gene matches: 7. The CDR3: CASSTGQGSLYGYTF. The CDR3 DNA reads TGTGCCAGCAGCACGGGACAGGGGTCCCTCTATGGCTACACCTTC.

This clone has a single count. The chain has TRBV25-1 and TRBJ2-2; a weak D match, TRBD1 (5 bases). The CDR3 runs 15 residues. V lost 1 base and J 4 bases, leaving 10 bases between the germline ends. The germline V gene has CDR1 MGHDK and CDR2 SYGVNS. The CDR3 spells CASSESTVITGELFF. The CDR3 DNA reads TGTGCCAGCAGTGAATCGACAGTTATCACCGGGGAGCTGTTTTTT.

The V gene is TRBV10-3, the J gene TRBJ2-7; 12 bases match TRBD2. The germline CDR1 and CDR2 sequences are ENHRY and SYGVKD. Losses at the gene ends were 3 bases for V and 6 bases for J; bases not matched to a gene: 9. The CDR3 extends over 16 amino acids. The DNA of the CDR3 is TGTGCCATCAGTGAAGTGGCTAGCGGGGGGGCGAGCGAGCAGTACTTC. Translation gives CAISEVASGGASEQYF.

The chain is built from TRBV19 and TRBJ2-1; 12 bases are a match to TRBD2. J gave up 4 bases and V 5 bases, and 3 bases lay outside the gene matches. This CDR3 is built from 15 residues. Per germline, CDR1 LNHDA and CDR2 SQIVND (reference sequence). CDR3 residues: CASSFLAGGYNEQFF. As DNA, the CDR3 is TGTGCCAGTAGTTTCCTAGCGGGGGGGTACAATGAGCAGTTCTTC.